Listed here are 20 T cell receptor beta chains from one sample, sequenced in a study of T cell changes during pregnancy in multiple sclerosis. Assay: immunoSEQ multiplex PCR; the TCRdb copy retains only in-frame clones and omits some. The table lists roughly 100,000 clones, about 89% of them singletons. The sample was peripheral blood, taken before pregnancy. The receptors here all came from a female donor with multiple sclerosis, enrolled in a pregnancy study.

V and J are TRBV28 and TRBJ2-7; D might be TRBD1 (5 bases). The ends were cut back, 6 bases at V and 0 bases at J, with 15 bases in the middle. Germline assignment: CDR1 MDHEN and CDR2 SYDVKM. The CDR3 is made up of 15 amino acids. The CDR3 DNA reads TGTGCCAGCAGCTCTAACGACAGAAGCTCCTACGAGCAGTACTTC. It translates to CASSSNDRSSYEQYF.

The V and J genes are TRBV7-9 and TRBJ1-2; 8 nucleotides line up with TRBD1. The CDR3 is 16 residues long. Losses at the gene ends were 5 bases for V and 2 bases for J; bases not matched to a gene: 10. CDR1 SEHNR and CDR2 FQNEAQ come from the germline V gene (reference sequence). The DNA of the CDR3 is TGTGCCAGCAGCCCAAATACAGGGGGACCGAACTATGGCTACACCTTC. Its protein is CASSPNTGGPNYGYTF.

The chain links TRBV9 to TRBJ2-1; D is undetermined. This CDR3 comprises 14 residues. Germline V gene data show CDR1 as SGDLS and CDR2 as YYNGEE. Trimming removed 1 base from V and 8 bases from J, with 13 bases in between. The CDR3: CASSVRVVTDEQFF. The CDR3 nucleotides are TGTGCCAGCAGCGTACGGGTCGTCACTGATGAGCAGTTCTTC.

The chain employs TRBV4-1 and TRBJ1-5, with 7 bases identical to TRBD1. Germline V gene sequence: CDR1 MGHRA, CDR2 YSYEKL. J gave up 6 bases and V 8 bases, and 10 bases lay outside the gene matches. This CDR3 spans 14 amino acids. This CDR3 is CASGNDRVGQPQHF. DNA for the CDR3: TGCGCCAGCGGAAACGACAGGGTAGGTCAGCCCCAGCATTTT.

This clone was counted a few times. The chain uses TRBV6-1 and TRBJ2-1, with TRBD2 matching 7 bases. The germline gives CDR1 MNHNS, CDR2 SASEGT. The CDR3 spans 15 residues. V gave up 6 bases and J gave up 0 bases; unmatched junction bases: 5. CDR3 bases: TGTGCCAGCAGGATTCTAGCGGCCTCCTACAATGAGCAGTTCTTC. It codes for CASRILAASYNEQFF.

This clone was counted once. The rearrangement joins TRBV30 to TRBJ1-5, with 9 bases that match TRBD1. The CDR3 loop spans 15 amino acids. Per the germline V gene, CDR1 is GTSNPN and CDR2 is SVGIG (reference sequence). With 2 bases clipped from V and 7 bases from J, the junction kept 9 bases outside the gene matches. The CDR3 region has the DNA TGTGCCTGGAGTACCGCAGACAGGGGGTCCCAGCCCCAGCATTTT. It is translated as CAWSTADRGSQPQHF.

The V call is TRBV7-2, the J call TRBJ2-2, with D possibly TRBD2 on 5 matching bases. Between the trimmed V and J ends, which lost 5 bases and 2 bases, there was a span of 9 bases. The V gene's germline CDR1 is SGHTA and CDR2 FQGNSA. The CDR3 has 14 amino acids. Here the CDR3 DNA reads TGTGCCAGCAGCCCAGGACTTAACACCGGGGAGCTGTTTTTT. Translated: CASSPGLNTGELFF.

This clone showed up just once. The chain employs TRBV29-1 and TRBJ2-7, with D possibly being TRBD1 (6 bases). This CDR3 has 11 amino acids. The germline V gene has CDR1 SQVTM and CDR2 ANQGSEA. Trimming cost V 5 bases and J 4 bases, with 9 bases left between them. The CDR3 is CSVRGQYEQYF. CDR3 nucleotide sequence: TGCAGCGTTAGAGGACAGTACGAGCAGTACTTC.

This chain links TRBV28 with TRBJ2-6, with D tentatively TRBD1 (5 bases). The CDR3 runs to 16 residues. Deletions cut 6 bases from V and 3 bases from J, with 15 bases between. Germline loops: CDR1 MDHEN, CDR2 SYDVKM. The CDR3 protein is CASSPGRVYGANVLTF. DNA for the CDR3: TGTGCCAGCAGCCCCGGCAGGGTTTATGGGGCCAACGTCCTGACTTTC.

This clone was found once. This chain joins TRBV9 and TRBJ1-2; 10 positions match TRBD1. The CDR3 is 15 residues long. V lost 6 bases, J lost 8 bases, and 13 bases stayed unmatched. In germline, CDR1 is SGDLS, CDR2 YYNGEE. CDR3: CASNRRDRGSEGYTF. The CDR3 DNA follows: TGTGCCAGCAACCGCCGGGACAGGGGCTCTGAAGGCTACACCTTC.

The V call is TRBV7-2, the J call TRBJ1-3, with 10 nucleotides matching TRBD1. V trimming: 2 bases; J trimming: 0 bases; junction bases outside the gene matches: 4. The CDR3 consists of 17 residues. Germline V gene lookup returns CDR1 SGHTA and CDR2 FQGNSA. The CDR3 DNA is TGTGCCAGCAGCTTAATGGGACAGGGGATCTCTGGAAACACCATATATTTT. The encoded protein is CASSLMGQGISGNTIYF.

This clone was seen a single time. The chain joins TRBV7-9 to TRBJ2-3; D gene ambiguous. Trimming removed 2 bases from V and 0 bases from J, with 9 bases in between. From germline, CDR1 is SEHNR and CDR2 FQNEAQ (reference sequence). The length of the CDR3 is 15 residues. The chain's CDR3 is CASSLLRPSTDTQYF. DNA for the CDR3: TGTGCCAGCAGCTTACTTCGTCCTAGCACAGATACGCAGTATTTT.

The CDR3 DNA sequence: TGTGCCAGCAGCGTAGGCGGGGCGACGGGCTACACCTTC. Its protein is CASSVGGATGYTF. J is TRBJ1-2 and V is TRBV9, with D perhaps matching TRBD1 (5 bases). Germline V gene data show CDR1 as SGDLS and CDR2 as YYNGEE. Trimming left V 0 bases short and J 8 bases short, with 11 bases between. CDR3 length: 13 amino acids.

CDR3 nucleotide sequence: TGTGCCAGCTCTTTAGACAGGGTGGAGGATCCCCTCCACTTT. It specifies CASSLDRVEDPLHF. V gene TRBV9 combines with J gene TRBJ1-6, with 7 bases lining up with TRBD1. The CDR3 has 14 residues. J was trimmed by 13 bases and V by 7 bases; bases with no gene match: 14. The germline CDR1 and CDR2 sequences are SGDLS and YYNGEE. Drawing the rest from reference TRBV9 and TRBJ1-6, the complete variable domain is DSGVTQTPKHLITATGQRVTLRCSPRSGDLSVYWYQQSLDQGLQFLIQYYNGEERAKGNILERFSAQQFPDLHSELNLSSLELGDSALYFCASSLDRVEDPLHFGNGTRLTVT.

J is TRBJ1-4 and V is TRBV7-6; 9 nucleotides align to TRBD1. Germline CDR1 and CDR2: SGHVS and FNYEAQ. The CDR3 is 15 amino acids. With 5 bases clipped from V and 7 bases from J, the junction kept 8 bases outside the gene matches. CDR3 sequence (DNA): TGTGCCAGCAGCACGCAAGCGACAGGGGGTGAAAAACTGTTTTTT. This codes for CASSTQATGGEKLFF.

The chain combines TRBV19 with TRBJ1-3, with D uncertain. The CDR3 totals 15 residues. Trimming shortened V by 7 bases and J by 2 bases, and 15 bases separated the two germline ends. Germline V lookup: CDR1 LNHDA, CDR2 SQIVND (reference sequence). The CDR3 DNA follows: TGTGCCAGTACATTCAGCTTCACTACTGGAAACACCATATATTTT. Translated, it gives CASTFSFTTGNTIYF. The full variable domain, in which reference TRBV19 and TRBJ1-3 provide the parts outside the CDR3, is DGGITQSPKYLFRKEGQNVTLSCEQNLNHDAMYWYRQDPGQGLRLIYYSQIVNDFQKGDIAEGYSVSREKKESFPLTVTSAQKNPTAFYLCASTFSFTTGNTIYFGEGSWLTVV.

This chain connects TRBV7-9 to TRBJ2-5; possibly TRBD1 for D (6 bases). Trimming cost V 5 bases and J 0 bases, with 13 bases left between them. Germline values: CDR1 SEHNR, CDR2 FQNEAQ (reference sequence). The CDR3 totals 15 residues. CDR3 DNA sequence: TGTGCCAGCAGCCAGAGGGACATCGACCAAGAGACCCAGTACTTC. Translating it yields CASSQRDIDQETQYF. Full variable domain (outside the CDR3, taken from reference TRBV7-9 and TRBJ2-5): DTGVSQNPRHKITKRGQNVTFRCDPISEHNRLYWYRQTLGQGPEFLTYFQNEAQLEKSRLLSDRFSAERPKGSFSTLEIQRTEQGDSAMYLCASSQRDIDQETQYFGPGTRLLVL.

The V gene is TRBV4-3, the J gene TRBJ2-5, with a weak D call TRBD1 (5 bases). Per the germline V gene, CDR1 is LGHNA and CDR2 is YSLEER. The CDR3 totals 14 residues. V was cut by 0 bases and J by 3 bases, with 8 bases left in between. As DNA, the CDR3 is TGCGCCAGCAGCCAAGACGTCAGGGAAGAGACCCAGTACTTC. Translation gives CASSQDVREETQYF.

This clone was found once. In nucleotides, the CDR3 is TGTGCCAGCAGTTTGGTCCCCGGACTACCCTACGAGCAGTACTTC. Residues: CASSLVPGLPYEQYF. V and J are TRBV27 and TRBJ2-7; D is perhaps TRBD2 (6 bases). Deletions cut 3 bases from V and 2 bases from J, with 14 bases between. CDR3 length equals 15 residues. The V gene's germline CDR1 is MNHEY and CDR2 SMNVEV (reference sequence).

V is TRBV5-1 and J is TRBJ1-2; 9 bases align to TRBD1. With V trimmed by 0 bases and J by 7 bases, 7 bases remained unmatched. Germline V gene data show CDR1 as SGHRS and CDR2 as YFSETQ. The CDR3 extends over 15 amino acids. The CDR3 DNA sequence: TGCGCCAGCAGCTTGGGACAGGGGGTTTTTTTTGGCTACACCTTC. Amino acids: CASSLGQGVFFGYTF.